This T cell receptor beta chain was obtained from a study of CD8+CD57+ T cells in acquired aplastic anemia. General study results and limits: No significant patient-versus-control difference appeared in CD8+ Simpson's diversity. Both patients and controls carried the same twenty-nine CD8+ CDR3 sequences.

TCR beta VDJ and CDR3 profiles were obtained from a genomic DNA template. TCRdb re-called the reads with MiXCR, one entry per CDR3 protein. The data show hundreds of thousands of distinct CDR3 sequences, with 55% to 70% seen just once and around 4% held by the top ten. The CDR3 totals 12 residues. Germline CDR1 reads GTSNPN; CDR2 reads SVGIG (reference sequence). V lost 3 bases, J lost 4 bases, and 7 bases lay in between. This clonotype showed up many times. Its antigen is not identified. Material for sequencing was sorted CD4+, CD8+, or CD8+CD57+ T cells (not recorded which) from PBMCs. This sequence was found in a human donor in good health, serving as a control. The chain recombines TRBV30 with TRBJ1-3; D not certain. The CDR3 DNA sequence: TGTGCCTGGAGCCGGACCGGAAACACCATATATTTT. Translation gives CAWSRTGNTIYF.